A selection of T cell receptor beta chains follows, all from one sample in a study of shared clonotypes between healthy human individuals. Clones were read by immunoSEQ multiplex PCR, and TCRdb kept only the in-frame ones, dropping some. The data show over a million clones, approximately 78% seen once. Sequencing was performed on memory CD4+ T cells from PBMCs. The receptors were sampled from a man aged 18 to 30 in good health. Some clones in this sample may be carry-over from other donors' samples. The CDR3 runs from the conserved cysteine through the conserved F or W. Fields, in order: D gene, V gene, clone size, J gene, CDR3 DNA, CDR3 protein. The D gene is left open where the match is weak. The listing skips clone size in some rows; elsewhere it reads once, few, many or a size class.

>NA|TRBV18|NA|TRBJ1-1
TGTGCCAGCTCACCCCTGGCTCAGGGCGTGAACACTGAAGCTTTCTTT
CASSPLAQGVNTEAFF
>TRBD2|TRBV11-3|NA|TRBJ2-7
TGTGCCACCCGGGAGGGTAACGAGCAGTACTTC
CATREGNEQYF
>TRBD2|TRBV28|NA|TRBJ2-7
TGTGCCATCGGGGGGGCGCGGCAGAGAGAGCAGTACTTC
CAIGGARQREQYF
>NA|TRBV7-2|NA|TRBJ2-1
TGTGCCAGCAGCTTAGATCGGACGCAACCTTACAATGAGCAGTTCTTC
CASSLDRTQPYNEQFF
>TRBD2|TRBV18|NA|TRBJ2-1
TGTGCCAGCTCACCCTTAGCGGGAGTCGCGAATGAGCAGTTCTTC
CASSPLAGVANEQFF
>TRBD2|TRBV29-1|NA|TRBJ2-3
TGCAGCGTTAGCGTTAGCGGGAGGGCCACAGATACGCAGTATTTT
CSVSVSGRATDTQYF
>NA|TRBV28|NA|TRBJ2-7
TGTGCCAGCAGTACCTCGGGCCTGCAGGACTACGAGCAGTACTTC
CASSTSGLQDYEQYF
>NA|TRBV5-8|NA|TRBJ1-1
TGTGCCAGCAGCTTGGCCAGACTCAACACTGAAGCTTTCTTT
CASSLARLNTEAFF
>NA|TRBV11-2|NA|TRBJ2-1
TGTGCCAGCAGGCCAGCGACCACCCCGTACAATGAGCAGTTCTTC
CASRPATTPYNEQFF
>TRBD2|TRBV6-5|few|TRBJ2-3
TGTGCCAGCAGTTCCCGGGGGACTATAAGGGCAGATACGCAGTATTTT
CASSSRGTIRADTQYF
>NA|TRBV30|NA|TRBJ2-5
TGTGCCTGGAGTGTAGCGGACGGGGAGACCCAGTACTTC
CAWSVADGETQYF
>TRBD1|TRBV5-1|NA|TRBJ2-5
TGCGCCAGCAGCTTAACAGGGGGCGGAAAGACCCAGTACTTC
CASSLTGGGKTQYF
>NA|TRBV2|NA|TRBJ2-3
TGTGCCAGCAGTGAAGGATGGGGTTATAGCACAGATACGCAGTATTTT
CASSEGWGYSTDTQYF
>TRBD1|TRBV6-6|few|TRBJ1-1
TGTGCCAGCGTCCGACAGGGGGCGGAAGCTTTCTTT
CASVRQGAEAFF
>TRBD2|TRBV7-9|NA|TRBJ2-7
TGTGCCAGCAGCTTGAAGGCGGGGGGGACCTACGAGCAGTACTTC
CASSLKAGGTYEQYF
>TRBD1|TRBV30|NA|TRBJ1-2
TGTGCCTGGCACGGGGACAGGGGGCGGGATGGCTACACCTTC
CAWHGDRGRDGYTF
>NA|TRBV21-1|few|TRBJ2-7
TGTGCCAGCAGCAAAGGAGGGCAAATGGCGTACTTC
CASSKGGQMAYF
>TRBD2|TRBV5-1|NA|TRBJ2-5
TGCGCCAGCAGCTTGATAGCGGGCCACCAAGAGACCCAGTACTTC
CASSLIAGHQETQYF
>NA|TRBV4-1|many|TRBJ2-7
TGCGCCAGCAGCCGTGGCCTTAACTACGAGCAGTACTTC
CASSRGLNYEQYF
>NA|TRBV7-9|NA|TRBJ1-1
TGTGCCAGCAGCCCAGGGGAGGACACTGAAGCTTTCTTT
CASSPGEDTEAFF
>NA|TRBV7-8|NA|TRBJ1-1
TGTGCCAGCAGCTTAGTGGGTCGGCAGAACACTGAAGCTTTCTTT
CASSLVGRQNTEAFF